These 25 T cell receptor beta chains share one sample of origin, sequenced in a study of T cells in Graves' hyperthyroidism and ophthalmopathy. Amplification of TCR beta CDR3 regions was performed using RNA transcripts as template. First-round RT-PCR targeting the TCR CDR3 was performed with the HTBI primer set. TCRdb re-derived calls from the multiplex PCR reads in MiXCR, one entry per CDR3 protein. Of about 560,000 distinct CDR3 sequences listed, more than 45% are singletons. The sample was peripheral blood or thyroid tissue (not recorded which). Every receptor here comes from a woman under 30 with Graves' hyperthyroidism.

Only a few counts were recorded for this clonotype. The rearrangement joins TRBV20-1 to TRBJ1-2, with D unresolved. The CDR3 is 14 residues long. V shed 6 bases and J shed 2 bases, with 16 bases lying between them. CDR1 is DFQATT, CDR2 SNEGSKA, per germline (reference sequence). CDR3 region: CSAALSGQNYGYTF. CDR3 nucleotides: TGCAGTGCCGCCCTCAGTGGGCAGAACTATGGCTACACCTTC.

The J gene is TRBJ1-1, the V gene TRBV4-3, with D perhaps matching TRBD1 (6 bases). The CDR3 spans 17 residues. The germline V and J ends were trimmed by 4 bases and 4 bases, with 22 bases remaining between them. CDR1 and CDR2 from the germline V gene are LGHNA and YSLEER. The CDR3, as DNA: TGCGCCAGCAGCCCCCGGTGGGGAGGGGAGGGGGGCACTGAAGCTTTCTTT. Its protein product is CASSPRWGGEGGTEAFF.

In its sample, this clonotype was seen many times. CDR3 residues: CAISEQGIYEQYF. The CDR3, as DNA: TGTGCCATCAGTGAGCAGGGTATCTACGAGCAGTACTTC. The chain joins TRBV10-3 to TRBJ2-7; a weak D match, TRBD1 (5 bases). Trimming took 2 bases from V and 3 from J, leaving 8 bases between them. CDR3 length equals 13 residues. Germline CDR1 is ENHRY and CDR2 is SYGVKD.

At least ten counts were recorded for this clonotype. The chain couples TRBV19 to TRBJ1-6; the D gene is possibly TRBD1 (6 bases). Germline V CDR1 and CDR2: LNHDA, SQIVND (reference sequence). The CDR3 sequence is 13 residues long. V shed 5 bases and J shed 9 bases, with 11 bases lying between them. CDR3 protein: CASSSQGTSPLHF. The CDR3 nucleotides are TGTGCCAGTAGTTCGCAGGGGACTTCACCCCTCCACTTT.

This clonotype has ten or more counts. The chain combines TRBV7-9 with TRBJ1-1; D possibly corresponds to TRBD1 (5 bases). V lost 5 bases to trimming and J lost 2 bases, with 18 bases between them. The CDR3 is 16 residues long. Germline V gene lookup returns CDR1 SEHNR and CDR2 FQNEAQ (reference sequence). This chain's CDR3 is CASSPGGWGDNTEAFF. CDR3 bases: TGTGCCAGCAGCCCAGGAGGCTGGGGCGATAACACTGAAGCTTTCTTT. Looking up the rest from reference TRBV7-9 and TRBJ1-1 gives the full variable domain: DTGVSQNPRHKITKRGQNVTFRCDPISEHNRLYWYRQTLGQGPEFLTYFQNEAQLEKSRLLSDRFSAERPKGSFSTLEIQRTEQGDSAMYLCASSPGGWGDNTEAFFGQGTRLTVV.

This clonotype was picked up many times. V is TRBV7-8 and J is TRBJ1-5; the D gene is possibly TRBD1 (6 bases). CDR1 and CDR2 (germline): SGHVS, FQNEAQ. This CDR3 has 16 residues. The V and J ends lost 5 bases and 1 base respectively, with 15 bases between them. CDR3 region: CASSMGTYQSNQPQHF. DNA for the CDR3: TGTGCCAGCAGCATGGGGACATATCAAAGCAATCAGCCCCAGCATTTT.

The chain recombines TRBV7-2 with TRBJ2-5; D is perhaps TRBD1 (6 bases). V gave up 5 bases and J gave up 3 bases, with 19 bases separating them. Germline lookup yields CDR1 SGHTA and CDR2 FQGNSA. The CDR3 is 16 amino acids. Here the CDR3 DNA reads TGTGCCAGCAGCCAAGAGGCGGGCAGGGGCAAAGAGACCCAGTACTTC. It specifies CASSQEAGRGKETQYF.

The chain links TRBV2 to TRBJ2-7; possible D gene TRBD1, 6 bases. There are 15 residues in the CDR3. CDR1 is SNHLY and CDR2 is FYNNEI in the germline V gene. Trimming removed 8 bases at V and 0 bases at J, with 17 bases between. The CDR3 sequence is CASRDWGRNSYEQYF. In nucleotides, the CDR3 is TGTGCCAGCCGCGATTGGGGGCGGAACTCCTACGAGCAGTACTTC.

This chain connects TRBV2 to TRBJ1-2; 11 nucleotides line up with TRBD1. CDR1 and CDR2 (germline): SNHLY, FYNNEI. V lost 7 bases to trimming and J lost 5 bases; unmatched junction nucleotides: 9. The CDR3 spans 15 residues. The CDR3 DNA is TGTGCCAGCAACCCTAGGACAGGGGGCGCATATGGCTACACCTTC. Amino acids: CASNPRTGGAYGYTF. Drawing the rest from reference TRBV2 and TRBJ1-2, the complete variable domain is EPEVTQTPSHQVTQMGQEVILRCVPISNHLYFYWYRQILGQKVEFLVSFYNNEISEKSEIFDDQFSVERPDGSNFTLKIRSTKLEDSAMYFCASNPRTGGAYGYTFGSGTRLTVV.

This chain links TRBV29-1 with TRBJ2-5; D may be TRBD2 (6 bases). The CDR3 contains 13 residues. Germline CDR1 reads SQVTM; CDR2 reads ANQGSEA. The CDR3 coding sequence is TGCAGTCCCCGGCGGGGAAGATGGGAGACCCAGTACTTC. This gives the protein CSPRRGRWETQYF. Full variable domain (remainder filled in from reference TRBV29-1 and TRBJ2-5): SAVISQKPSRDICQRGTSLTIQCQVDSQVTMMFWYRQQPGQSLTLIATANQGSEATYESGFVIDKFPISRPNLTFSTLTVSNMSPEDSSIYLCSPRRGRWETQYFGPGTRLLVL.

This clonotype showed up just a few times. The V and J genes are TRBV9 and TRBJ2-7, with D possibly called TRBD1 or TRBD2 (5 bases each). CDR3 length: 16 amino acids. V dropped 4 bases and J dropped 0 bases, with 17 bases sitting between them. The germline CDR1 and CDR2 sequences are SGDLS and YYNGEE. This CDR3 is CASSSQWGWSSYEQYF. In nucleotides, the CDR3 is TGTGCCAGCAGCTCCCAGTGGGGGTGGAGCTCCTACGAGCAGTACTTC.

Regarding this clonotype: Germline is not matched at one junction end, which may reflect a read error. CDR3 loop: CAGSLREQGYEQYF. The CDR3 DNA follows: TGTGCCGGCAGCCTTAGAGAACAGGGCTACGAGCAGTACTTC. The chain joins TRBV2 to TRBJ2-7, with D tentatively TRBD1 (6 bases). There are 14 residues in the CDR3. CDR1 and CDR2 from the germline V gene are SNHLY and FYNNEI.

The chain links TRBV2 to TRBJ2-7, with D possibly being TRBD1 (5 bases). V was cut by 5 bases and J by 4 bases, with 15 bases left in between. The germline gives CDR1 SNHLY, CDR2 FYNNEI. The CDR3 length is 14 residues. In nucleotides, the CDR3 is TGTGCCAGCAGTTCTCGGACAAATATTTACGAGCAGTACTTC. This gives the protein CASSSRTNIYEQYF.

Of note for this clonotype: An end of the junction does not agree with germline; a read error may underlie this. This chain connects TRBV2 to TRBJ1-2; D may be TRBD1 (5 bases). Germline V gene data show CDR1 as SNHLY and CDR2 as FYNNEI. This CDR3 is built from 12 residues. CDR3 residues: CACRAGLPGYTF. The CDR3 DNA reads TGTGCCTGCAGGGCAGGGCTCCCTGGCTACACCTTC.

This clonotype was recorded a few times. This sequence joins TRBV2 and TRBJ2-7; 10 bases line up with TRBD1. The CDR3 contains 14 residues. Germline V gene lookup returns CDR1 SNHLY and CDR2 FYNNEI. The ends lost 4 bases at V and 0 bases at J; junction bases unmatched: 0. The CDR3 is CASSGDRGSYEQYF. The CDR3, as DNA: TGTGCCAGCAGTGGGGACAGGGGCTCCTACGAGCAGTACTTC.

J is TRBJ2-7 and V is TRBV2, with D perhaps matching TRBD1 (6 bases). V lost 6 bases, J lost 7 bases, and 19 bases lay in between. CDR3 length: 14 amino acids. Germline values: CDR1 SNHLY, CDR2 FYNNEI. CDR3 in amino acids: CASSQQTGLDEQYF. DNA for the CDR3: TGTGCCAGCAGCCAGCAGACAGGCCTCGATGAGCAGTACTTC.

The chain links TRBV29-1 to TRBJ1-1; D is unresolved. V lost 3 bases to trimming and J lost 4 bases, with 12 bases between them. The germline CDR1 and CDR2 sequences are SQVTM and ANQGSEA. This CDR3 comprises 13 residues. In DNA, the CDR3 is TGCAGCGTTGAGACGGGCCCGATCACTGAAGCTTTCTTT. It is translated as CSVETGPITEAFF.

This clonotype was observed a handful of times. This rearrangement joins TRBV7-3 to TRBJ1-1; tentative D call: TRBD1 (6 bases). Trimming took 5 bases from V and 3 from J, leaving 13 bases between them. CDR3 length equals 14 residues. CDR1 is SGHTA and CDR2 is FQGTGA in the germline V gene. The CDR3 sequence is CASSINREDTEAFF. The CDR3 region has the DNA TGTGCCAGCAGCATAAACAGGGAGGACACTGAAGCTTTCTTT.

This clonotype occurred a few times. This sequence joins TRBV15 and TRBJ2-7; TRBD2 agrees at 9 bases. CDR1 is LNHNV and CDR2 is YYDKDF in the germline V gene (reference sequence). J gave up 2 bases and V 0 bases, and 2 bases lay outside the gene matches. The CDR3 runs to 15 residues. This CDR3 is CATSRDIAGAYEQYF. The CDR3 region has the DNA TGTGCCACCAGCAGAGATATAGCGGGAGCCTACGAGCAGTACTTC.

This clonotype was seen more than once but under ten times. The chain uses TRBV6-1 and TRBJ2-2; D gene unclear. Trimming took off 6 bases at V and 5 bases at J, with 10 bases between the two ends. This CDR3 is built from 13 residues. CDR1 is MNHNS, CDR2 SASEGT, per germline. The CDR3 DNA reads as TGTGCCAGCAGACCCGGGTCTACCGGGGAGCTGTTTTTT. Its translation is CASRPGSTGELFF.

This clonotype was found once. This chain uses TRBV29-1 with TRBJ1-6; 7 bases line up with TRBD1. The CDR3 loop spans 13 amino acids. The germline V gene encodes CDR1 SQVTM and CDR2 ANQGSEA. CDR3 in DNA: TGCAGTCTAGGGGACAGCGATAATTCACCCCTCCACTTT. Translation gives CSLGDSDNSPLHF.

About this clonotype: A read error may explain this, as a much larger clone is one base away. This chain uses TRBV24-1 with TRBJ2-7; TRBD2 aligns across 12 bases. Germline CDR1 KGHDR, CDR2 SFDVKD. The CDR3 is 15 residues long. V dropped 3 bases and J dropped 3; count of bases not matched to a gene: 2. The CDR3 DNA sequence: TGTGCCACCAGTGATCCTAGCGGGGGGGACTACGAGCAGTACTTC. This codes for CATSDPSGGDYEQYF.

This clonotype occurred many times. This CDR3 reads CATSDSQGKLFF. Written as DNA, the CDR3 is TGTGCCACCAGTGATTCTCAGGGAAAACTGTTTTTT. J is TRBJ1-4 and V is TRBV24-1; D might be TRBD1 (5 bases). The CDR3 has 12 amino acids. CDR1 is KGHDR and CDR2 is SFDVKD in the germline V gene. The V and J ends lost 2 bases and 10 bases respectively, with 7 bases between them.

Notes on this clonotype: This likely comes from a read error, as the CDR3 has no conserved phenylalanine or tryptophan at its end. The DNA is omitted, as the CDR3 cannot be located on it reliably, and the CDR3 follows TCRdb's listing. The rearrangement joins TRBV7-9 to TRBJ1-3; the DNA was not used to check the table's D call, TRBD1. The V gene's germline CDR1 is SEHNR and CDR2 FQNEAQ (reference sequence). The CDR3 is 9 residues long, counting both termini. The CDR3 here is CASSLVLGS.

Remarks on this clonotype: This may be a read error: a much more frequent sequence differs by one nucleotide. V usage is TRBV29-1 and J usage is TRBJ2-7; 12 positions match TRBD2. Germline V gives CDR1 SQVTM, CDR2 ANQGSEA. CDR3 length: 15 residues. The CDR3 DNA reads as TGCAGCGCGCGCGTCGGACTAGCGGGACCGTACGTGCAGTACTTC. Protein: CSARVGLAGPYVQYF.